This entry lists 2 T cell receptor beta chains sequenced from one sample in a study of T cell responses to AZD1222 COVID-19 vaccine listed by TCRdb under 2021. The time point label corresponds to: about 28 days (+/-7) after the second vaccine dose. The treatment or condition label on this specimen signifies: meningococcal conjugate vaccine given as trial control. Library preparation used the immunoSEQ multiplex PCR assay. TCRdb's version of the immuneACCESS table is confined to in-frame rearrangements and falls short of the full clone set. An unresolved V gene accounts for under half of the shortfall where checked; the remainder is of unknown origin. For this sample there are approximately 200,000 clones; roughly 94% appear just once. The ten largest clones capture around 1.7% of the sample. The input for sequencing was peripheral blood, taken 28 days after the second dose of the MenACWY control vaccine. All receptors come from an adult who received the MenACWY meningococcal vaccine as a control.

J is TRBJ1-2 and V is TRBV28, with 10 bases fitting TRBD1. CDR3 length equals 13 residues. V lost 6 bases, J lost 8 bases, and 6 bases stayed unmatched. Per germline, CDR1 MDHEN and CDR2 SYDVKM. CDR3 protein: CASRSGTGEGYTF. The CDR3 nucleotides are TGTGCCAGCAGATCCGGGACAGGGGAAGGCTACACCTTC.

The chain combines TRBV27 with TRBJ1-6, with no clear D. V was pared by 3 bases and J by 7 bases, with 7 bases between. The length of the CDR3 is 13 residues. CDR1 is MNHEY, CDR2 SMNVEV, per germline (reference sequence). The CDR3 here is CASSLGFNSPLHF. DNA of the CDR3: TGTGCCAGCAGTTTGGGATTCAATTCACCCCTCCACTTT.